The rows below give T cell receptor beta chains drawn from one sample of a study of T cell responses to AZD1222 COVID-19 vaccine. Sequencing was performed with immunoSEQ multiplex PCR; in TCRdb, only in-frame clones are kept and a portion is missing. The repertoire holds some 130,000 clones, with approximately 85% as singletons. Sequenced here: peripheral blood, sampled on day 0 of MenACWY control vaccination. These receptors were taken from an adult in good health. Each CDR3 is given with its conserved first and last residue. D genes are given only for firm matches. Size is stated for part of the rows, as once, few or many counts, or as a class when the clone is expanded.

D gene	V gene	J gene	clone size	CDR3 protein	CDR3 DNA
.	TRBV10-3	TRBJ2-7	few	CAINAGRSYEQYF	TGTGCCATCAATGCAGGACGGAGCTACGAGCAGTACTTC
.	TRBV2	TRBJ1-6	once	CASAKRTDNSPLHF	TGTGCCAGCGCAAAAAGGACAGATAATTCACCCCTCCACTTT
.	TRBV9	TRBJ2-1	.	CASSVGDRVGEQFF	TGTGCCAGCAGCGTAGGGGATAGGGTTGGTGAGCAGTTCTTC
.	TRBV9	TRBJ1-3	.	CASSVAHGNTIYF	TGTGCCAGCAGCGTAGCTCATGGAAACACCATATATTTT
TRBD1	TRBV28	TRBJ2-7	.	CASSLGQGYEQYF	TGTGCCAGCAGTTTAGGACAGGGCTACGAGCAGTACTTC
.	TRBV7-8	TRBJ2-7	few	CASSLRGASYEQYF	TGTGCCAGCAGCCTCAGGGGGGCCTCCTACGAGCAGTACTTC
.	TRBV2	TRBJ1-1	.	CASSETANTEAFF	TGTGCCAGCAGTGAGACGGCGAACACTGAAGCTTTCTTT
.	TRBV7-2	TRBJ2-2	.	CASRLEGTGELFF	TGTGCCAGCAGACTAGAGGGCACCGGGGAGCTGTTTTTT
.	TRBV28	TRBJ2-2	few	CASRNSNPNSGELFF	TGTGCCAGTAGAAATTCTAATCCGAATTCCGGGGAGCTGTTTTTT
.	TRBV27	TRBJ1-1	once	CASILTAGKNTEAFF	TGTGCCAGCATCCTAACGGCGGGGAAGAACACTGAAGCTTTCTTT
TRBD2	TRBV6-1	TRBJ2-7	.	CASSDWTEGLAVSYEQYF	TGTGCCAGCAGTGACTGGACTGAGGGACTAGCGGTATCCTACGAGCAGTACTTC
TRBD1	TRBV6-5	TRBJ2-3	.	CASRDRKTDTDTQYF	TGTGCCAGCAGGGACAGGAAAACGGACACAGATACGCAGTATTTT
.	TRBV9	TRBJ1-4	.	CASSANDEKLFF	TGTGCCAGCAGCGCAAACGATGAAAAACTGTTTTTT
.	TRBV27	TRBJ1-5	.	CASSPLLGPQHF	TGTGCCAGCAGTCCCCTATTAGGGCCCCAGCATTTT
.	TRBV6-5	TRBJ2-7	.	CASSYSLSSYEQYF	TGTGCCAGCAGTTACTCGTTAAGCTCCTACGAGCAGTACTTC
.	TRBV11-2	TRBJ2-3	.	CASSLGGSTDTQYF	TGTGCCAGCAGCTTAGGGGGGAGCACAGATACGCAGTATTTT
TRBD1	TRBV19	TRBJ1-6	.	CASSEVTGGNSPLHF	TGTGCCAGTTCCGAGGTTACAGGGGGGAATTCACCCCTCCACTTT
TRBD1	TRBV6-1	TRBJ1-5	few	CASSEAGGGNQPQHF	TGTGCCAGCAGTGAAGCAGGGGGCGGAAATCAGCCCCAGCATTTT
TRBD1	TRBV19	TRBJ1-1	.	CASSTGTGDTEAFF	TGTGCCAGTAGCACCGGGACAGGGGACACTGAAGCTTTCTTT
.	TRBV6-2/TRBV6-3	TRBJ1-1	once	CASSFRGGTEAFF	TGTGCCAGCAGTTTCCGGGGAGGTACTGAAGCTTTCTTT
.	TRBV28	TRBJ1-2	.	CASSPRGGSDTF	TGTGCCAGCAGTCCCCGCGGGGGGAGCGACACCTTC
.	TRBV7-2	TRBJ2-3	.	CASTSGVASTDTQYF	TGTGCCAGCACATCTGGGGTCGCTAGCACAGATACGCAGTATTTT